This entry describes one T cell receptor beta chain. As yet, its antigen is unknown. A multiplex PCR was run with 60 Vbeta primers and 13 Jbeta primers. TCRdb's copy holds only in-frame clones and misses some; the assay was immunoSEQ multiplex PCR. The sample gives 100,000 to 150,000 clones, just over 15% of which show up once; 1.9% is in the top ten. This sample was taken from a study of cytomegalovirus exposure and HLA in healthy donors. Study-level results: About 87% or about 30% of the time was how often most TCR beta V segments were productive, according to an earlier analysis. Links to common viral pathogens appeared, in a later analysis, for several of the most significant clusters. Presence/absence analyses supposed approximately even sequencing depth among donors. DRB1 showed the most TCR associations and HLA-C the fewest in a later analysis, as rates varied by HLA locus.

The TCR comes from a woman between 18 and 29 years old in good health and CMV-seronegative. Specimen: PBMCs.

DNA of the CDR3: TGTGCCAGCAGGTCGGGTCCCACCGAAGCTTTCTTT. Amino acids: CASRSGPTEAFF. The chain is built from TRBV2 and TRBJ1-1; D is undetermined. V lost 6 bases to trimming and J lost 8 bases, with 13 bases between them. Germline assignment: CDR1 SNHLY and CDR2 FYNNEI. This CDR3 has 12 residues.